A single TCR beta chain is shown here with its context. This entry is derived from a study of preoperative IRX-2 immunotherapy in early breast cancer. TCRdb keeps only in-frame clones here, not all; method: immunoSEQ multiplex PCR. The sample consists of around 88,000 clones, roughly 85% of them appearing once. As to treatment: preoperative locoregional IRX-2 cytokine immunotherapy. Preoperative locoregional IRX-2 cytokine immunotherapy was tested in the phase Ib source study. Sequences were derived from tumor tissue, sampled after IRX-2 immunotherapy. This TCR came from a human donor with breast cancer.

The CDR3 DNA reads as TGTGCCAGTAGGGGACAGGGGGCTGAAGCTTTCTTT. Translation: CASRGQGAEAFF. The rearrangement uses TRBV19 and TRBJ1-1; 11 nucleotides match TRBD1. Germline-derived CDR1 and CDR2 are LNHDA and SQIVND (reference sequence). The CDR3 extends over 12 amino acids. After removal of 6 bases from V and 6 bases from J, the junction contained 0 bases not matched to a gene.